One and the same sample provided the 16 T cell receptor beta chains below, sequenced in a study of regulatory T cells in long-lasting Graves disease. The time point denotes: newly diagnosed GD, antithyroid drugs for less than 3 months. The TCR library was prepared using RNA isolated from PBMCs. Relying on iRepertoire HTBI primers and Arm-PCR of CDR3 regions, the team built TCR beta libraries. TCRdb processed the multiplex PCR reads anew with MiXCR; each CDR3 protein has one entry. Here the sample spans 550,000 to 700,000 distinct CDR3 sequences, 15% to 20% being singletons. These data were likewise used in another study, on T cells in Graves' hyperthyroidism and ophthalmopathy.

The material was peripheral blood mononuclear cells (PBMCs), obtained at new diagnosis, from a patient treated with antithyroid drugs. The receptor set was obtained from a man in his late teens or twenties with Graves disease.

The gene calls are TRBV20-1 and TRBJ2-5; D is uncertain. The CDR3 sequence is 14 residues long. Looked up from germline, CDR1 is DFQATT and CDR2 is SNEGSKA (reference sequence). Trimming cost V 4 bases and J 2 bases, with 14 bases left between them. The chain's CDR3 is CSANLVAVQETQYF. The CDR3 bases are TGCAGTGCTAACCTAGTAGCAGTTCAAGAGACCCAGTACTTC.

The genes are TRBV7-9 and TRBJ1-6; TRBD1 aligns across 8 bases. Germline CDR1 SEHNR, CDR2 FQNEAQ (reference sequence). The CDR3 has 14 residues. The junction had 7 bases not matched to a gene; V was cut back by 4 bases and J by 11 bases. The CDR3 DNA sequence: TGTGCCAGCAGCTACCGGACAGGGAGTACACCCCTCCACTTT. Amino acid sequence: CASSYRTGSTPLHF.

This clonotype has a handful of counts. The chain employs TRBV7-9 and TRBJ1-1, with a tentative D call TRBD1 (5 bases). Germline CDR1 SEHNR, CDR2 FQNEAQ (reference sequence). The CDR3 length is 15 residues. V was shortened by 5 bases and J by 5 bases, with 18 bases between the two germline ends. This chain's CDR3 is CASSPTYQGVTEAFF. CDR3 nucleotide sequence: TGTGCCAGCAGCCCTACCTACCAGGGTGTAACTGAAGCTTTCTTT.

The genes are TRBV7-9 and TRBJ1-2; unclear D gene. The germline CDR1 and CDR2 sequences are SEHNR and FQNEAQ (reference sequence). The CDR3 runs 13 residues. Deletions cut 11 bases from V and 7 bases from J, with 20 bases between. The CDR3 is CALRPGIFGGYTF. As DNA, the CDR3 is TGTGCCCTCCGTCCGGGGATCTTTGGTGGCTACACCTTC.

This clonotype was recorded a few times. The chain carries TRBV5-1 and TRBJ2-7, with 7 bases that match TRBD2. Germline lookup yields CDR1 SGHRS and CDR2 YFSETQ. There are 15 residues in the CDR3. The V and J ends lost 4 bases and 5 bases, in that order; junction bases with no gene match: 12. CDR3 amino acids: CASSNEKGGFNEQYF. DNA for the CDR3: TGCGCCAGCAGCAACGAGAAGGGAGGGTTCAACGAGCAGTACTTC.

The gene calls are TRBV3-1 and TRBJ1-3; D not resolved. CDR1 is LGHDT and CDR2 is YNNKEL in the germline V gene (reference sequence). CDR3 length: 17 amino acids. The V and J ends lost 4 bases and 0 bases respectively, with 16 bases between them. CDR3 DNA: TGTGCCAGCAGCCTAACTTCAGGAGGATACTCTGGAAACACCATATATTTT. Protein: CASSLTSGGYSGNTIYF.

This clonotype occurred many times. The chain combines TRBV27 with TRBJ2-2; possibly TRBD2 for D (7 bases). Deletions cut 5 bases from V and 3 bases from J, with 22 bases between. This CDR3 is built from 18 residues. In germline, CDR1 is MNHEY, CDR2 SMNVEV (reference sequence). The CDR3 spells CASSGQRSAGLDTGELFF. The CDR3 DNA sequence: TGTGCCAGCAGTGGACAGCGGTCAGCGGGACTCGACACCGGGGAGCTGTTTTTT.

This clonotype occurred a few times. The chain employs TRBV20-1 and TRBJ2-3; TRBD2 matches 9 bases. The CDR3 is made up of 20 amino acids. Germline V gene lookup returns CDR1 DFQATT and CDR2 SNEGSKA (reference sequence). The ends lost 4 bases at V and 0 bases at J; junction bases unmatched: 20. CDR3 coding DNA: TGCAGTGCTATAAAGGGACAGCCTTTAGCGGGAGACCTGAGCACAGATACGCAGTATTTT. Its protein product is CSAIKGQPLAGDLSTDTQYF.

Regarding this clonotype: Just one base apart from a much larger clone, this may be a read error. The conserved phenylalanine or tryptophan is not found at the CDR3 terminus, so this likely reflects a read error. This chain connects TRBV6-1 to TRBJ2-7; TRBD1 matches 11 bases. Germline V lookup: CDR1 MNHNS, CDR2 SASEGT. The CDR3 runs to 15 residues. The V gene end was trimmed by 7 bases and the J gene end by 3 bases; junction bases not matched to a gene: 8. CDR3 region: CASKADRGLSYEQYL. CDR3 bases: TGTGCCAGCAAAGCGGACAGGGGGCTGAGCTACGAGCAGTACCTC.

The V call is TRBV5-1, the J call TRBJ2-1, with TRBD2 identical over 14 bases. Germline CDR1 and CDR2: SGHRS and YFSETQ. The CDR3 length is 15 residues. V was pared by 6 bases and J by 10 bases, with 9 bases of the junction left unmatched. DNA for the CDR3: TGCGCCAGCACCCCCGGACTAGCGGGAGGAATGGAGCAGTTCTTC. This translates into CASTPGLAGGMEQFF.

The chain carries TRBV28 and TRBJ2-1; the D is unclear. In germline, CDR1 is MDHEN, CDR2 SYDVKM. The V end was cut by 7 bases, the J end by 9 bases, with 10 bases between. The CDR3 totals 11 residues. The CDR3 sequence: CASMRFGEQFF. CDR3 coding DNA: TGTGCCAGCATGAGATTCGGTGAGCAGTTCTTC.

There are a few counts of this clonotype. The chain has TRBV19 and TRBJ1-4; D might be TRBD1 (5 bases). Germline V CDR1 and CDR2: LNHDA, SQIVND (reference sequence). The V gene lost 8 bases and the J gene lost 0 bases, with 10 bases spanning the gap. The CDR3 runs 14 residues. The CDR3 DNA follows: TGTGCCAGTGGGGGACCATCAACTAATGAAAAACTGTTTTTT. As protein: CASGGPSTNEKLFF. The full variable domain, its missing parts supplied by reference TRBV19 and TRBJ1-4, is DGGITQSPKYLFRKEGQNVTLSCEQNLNHDAMYWYRQDPGQGLRLIYYSQIVNDFQKGDIAEGYSVSREKKESFPLTVTSAQKNPTAFYLCASGGPSTNEKLFFGSGTQLSVL.

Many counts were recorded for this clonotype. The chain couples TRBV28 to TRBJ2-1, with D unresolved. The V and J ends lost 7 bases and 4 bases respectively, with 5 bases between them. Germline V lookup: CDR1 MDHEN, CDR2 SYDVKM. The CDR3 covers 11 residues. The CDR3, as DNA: TGTGCCAGCACCACTTACAATGAGCAGTTCTTC. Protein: CASTTYNEQFF.

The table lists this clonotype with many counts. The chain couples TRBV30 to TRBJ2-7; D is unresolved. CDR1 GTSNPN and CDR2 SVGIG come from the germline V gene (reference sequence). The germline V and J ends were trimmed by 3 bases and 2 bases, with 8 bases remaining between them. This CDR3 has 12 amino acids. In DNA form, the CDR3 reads TGTGCCTGGAGGACTGGGGCCTACGAGCAGTACTTC. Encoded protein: CAWRTGAYEQYF. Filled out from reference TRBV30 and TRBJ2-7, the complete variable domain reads SQTIHQWPATLVQPVGSPLSLECTVEGTSNPNLYWYRQAAGRGLQLLFYSVGIGQISSEVPQNLSASRPQDRQFILSSKKLLLSDSGFYLCAWRTGAYEQYFGPGTRLTVT.

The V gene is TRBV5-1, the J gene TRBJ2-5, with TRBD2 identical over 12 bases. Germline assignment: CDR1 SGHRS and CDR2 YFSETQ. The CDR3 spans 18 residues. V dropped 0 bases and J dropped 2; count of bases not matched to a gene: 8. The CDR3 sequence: CASSLGLAGVPSQETQYF. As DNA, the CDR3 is TGCGCCAGCAGCTTGGGACTAGCGGGAGTACCGTCTCAAGAGACCCAGTACTTC.

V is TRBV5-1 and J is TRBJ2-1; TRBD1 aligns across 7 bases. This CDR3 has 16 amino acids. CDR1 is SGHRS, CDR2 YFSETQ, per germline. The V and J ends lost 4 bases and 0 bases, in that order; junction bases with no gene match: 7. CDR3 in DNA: TGCGCCAGCAGCCAATCAAACAGGGGCTCCTACAATGAGCAGTTCTTC. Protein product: CASSQSNRGSYNEQFF.